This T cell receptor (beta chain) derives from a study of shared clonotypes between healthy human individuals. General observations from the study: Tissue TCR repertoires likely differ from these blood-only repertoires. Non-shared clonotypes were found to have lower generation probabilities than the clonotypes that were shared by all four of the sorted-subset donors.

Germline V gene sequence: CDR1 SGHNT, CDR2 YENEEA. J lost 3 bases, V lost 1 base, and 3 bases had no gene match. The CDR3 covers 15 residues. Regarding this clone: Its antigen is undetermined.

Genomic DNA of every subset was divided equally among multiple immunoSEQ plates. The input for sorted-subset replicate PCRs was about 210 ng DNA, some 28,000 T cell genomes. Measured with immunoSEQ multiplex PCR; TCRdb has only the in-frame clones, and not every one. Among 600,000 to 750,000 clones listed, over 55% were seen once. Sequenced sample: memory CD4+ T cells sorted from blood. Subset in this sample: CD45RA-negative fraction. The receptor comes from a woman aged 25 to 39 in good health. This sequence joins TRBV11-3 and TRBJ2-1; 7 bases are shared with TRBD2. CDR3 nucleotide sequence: TGTGCCAGCAGCTTAGGTCTAGCGGTCTACAATGAGCAGTTCTTC. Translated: CASSLGLAVYNEQFF. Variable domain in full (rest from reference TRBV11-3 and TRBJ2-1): EAGVVQSPRYKIIEKKQPVAFWCNPISGHNTLYWYLQNLGQGPELLIRYENEEAVDDSQLPKDRFSAERLKGVDSTLKIQPAELGDSAVYLCASSLGLAVYNEQFFGPGTRLTVL.